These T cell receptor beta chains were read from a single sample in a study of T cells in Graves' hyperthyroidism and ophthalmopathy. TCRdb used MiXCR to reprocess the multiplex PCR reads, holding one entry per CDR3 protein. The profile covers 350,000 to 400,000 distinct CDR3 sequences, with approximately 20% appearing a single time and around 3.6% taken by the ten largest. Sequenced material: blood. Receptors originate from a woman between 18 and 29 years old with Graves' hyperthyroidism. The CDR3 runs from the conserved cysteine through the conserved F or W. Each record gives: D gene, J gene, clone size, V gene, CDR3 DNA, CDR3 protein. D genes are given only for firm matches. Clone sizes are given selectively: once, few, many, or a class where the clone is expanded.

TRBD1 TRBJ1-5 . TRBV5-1 TGCGCCAGCAGCTTGGAGGGGGACAGGGGGAAGCCCCAGCATTTT CASSLEGDRGKPQHF
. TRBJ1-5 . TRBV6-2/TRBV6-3 TGTGCCAGCAGTTACGGTAGTCGCAATCAGCCCCAGCATTTT CASSYGSRNQPQHF
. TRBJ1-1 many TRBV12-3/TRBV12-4 TGTGCCAGCAGTTTCGGTGCGGGGAACACTGAAGCTTTCTTT CASSFGAGNTEAFF
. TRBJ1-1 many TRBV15 TGTGCCACCAGCAGAGGGGGACGGCCGGCCACTGAAGCTTTCTTT CATSRGGRPATEAFF
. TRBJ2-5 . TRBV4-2 TGTGCCAGCAGCCAAGACGGTAGCGGAGAGCTTCAAGAGACCCAGTACTTC CASSQDGSGELQETQYF
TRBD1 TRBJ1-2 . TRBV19 TGTGCCAGTAACCCGCCCCGGACAGGGACCTACGGCTACACCTTC CASNPPRTGTYGYTF
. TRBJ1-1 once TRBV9 TGTGCCAGCGGCGTAGAGGTCAACACTGAAGCTTTCTTT CASGVEVNTEAFF
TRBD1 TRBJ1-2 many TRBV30 TGTGCCTCCCCGACCCGGACAGGTGGCTATGGCTACACCTTC CASPTRTGGYGYTF
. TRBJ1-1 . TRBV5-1 TGCGCCAGCAGCTTGGGGGGGGCGCAGGATGAAGCTTGCTTT CASSLGGAQDEACF
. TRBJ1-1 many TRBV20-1 TGCAGTGCTCTAGGGGGGTCGAGGACTGAAGCTTTCTTT CSALGGSRTEAFF
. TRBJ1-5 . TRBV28 TGTGCCAGCAGTTTGGGGGTCACCAATCAGCCCCAGCATTTT CASSLGVTNQPQHF
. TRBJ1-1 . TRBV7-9 TGTGCCAGCAGCTTAGTAGTACAGACGAACACTGAAGCTTTCTTT CASSLVVQTNTEAFF
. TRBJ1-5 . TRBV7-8 TGTGCCAGCAGCGCACACAGGGTAGGGAGCAATCAGCCCCAGCATTTT CASSAHRVGSNQPQHF
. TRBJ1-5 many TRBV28 TGTGCCAGCAGTCTCAGTGACACGAGGGTTAGCAATCAGCCCCAGCATTTT CASSLSDTRVSNQPQHF
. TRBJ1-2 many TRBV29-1 TGCAGCGCCGGGGGTGGGTCTAACTATGGCTACACCTTC CSAGGGSNYGYTF
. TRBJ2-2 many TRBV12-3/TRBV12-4 TGTGCCAGCACCTTAGGGGCCGGGGAGCTGTTTTTT CASTLGAGELFF
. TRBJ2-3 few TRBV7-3 TGTGCCAGCAGCTTAATGGTACAGGGTTCAGATACGCAGTATTTT CASSLMVQGSDTQYF
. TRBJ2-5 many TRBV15 TGTGCCACCAGCAGAGGGGGGGACCAAGAGACCCAGTACTTC CATSRGGDQETQYF
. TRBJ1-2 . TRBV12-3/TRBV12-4 TGTGCCAGCAGTGGGCGTTGGACTTCGTCTGACTACACCTTC CASSGRWTSSDYTF
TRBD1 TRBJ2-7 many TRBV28 TGTGCCAGCAGTTGGGACAGCCTCTACGAGCAGTACTTC CASSWDSLYEQYF
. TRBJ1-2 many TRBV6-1 TGTGCCAGCACCCACTCCCAGACCCCAGACGGGGGCTACACCTTC CASTHSQTPDGGYTF
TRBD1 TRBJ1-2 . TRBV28 TGTGCCAGCAGTTTTAGAGGGGGCGGTGGCTACACCTTC CASSFRGGGGYTF
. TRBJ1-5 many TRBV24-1 TGTGCCACCAGTGGAGGCCACCTTAATCAGCCCCAGCATTTT CATSGGHLNQPQHF
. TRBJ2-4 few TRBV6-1 TGTGCCAGCAGTGAAGAGTTATCCAAAAACATTAAGTACTTC CASSEELSKNIKYF